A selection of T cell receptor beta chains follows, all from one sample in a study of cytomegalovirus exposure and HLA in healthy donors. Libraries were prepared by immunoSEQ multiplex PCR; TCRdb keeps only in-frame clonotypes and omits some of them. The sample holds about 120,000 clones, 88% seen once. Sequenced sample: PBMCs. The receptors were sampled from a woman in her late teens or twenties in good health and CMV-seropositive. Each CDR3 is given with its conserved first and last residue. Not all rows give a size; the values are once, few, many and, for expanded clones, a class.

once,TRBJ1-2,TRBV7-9,CASSIEAGYGYTF
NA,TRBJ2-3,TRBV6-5,CASSFSGRRADTQYF
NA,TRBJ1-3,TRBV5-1,CASSLAAGPTGNTIYF
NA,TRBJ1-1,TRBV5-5,CASSLNMNTEAFF
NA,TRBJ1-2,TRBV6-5,CASSYSSGSNYGYTF
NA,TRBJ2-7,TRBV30,CAWSLGQIYEQYF
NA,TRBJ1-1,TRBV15,CATRPRQGALNTEAFF
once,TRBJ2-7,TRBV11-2,CASSLGGRGQGAYEQYF
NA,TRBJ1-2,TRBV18,CASSPGGLGYGYTF
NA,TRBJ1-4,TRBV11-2,CASSLGHRGSEKLFF
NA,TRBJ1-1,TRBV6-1,CASSALHGGQGLDTEAFF
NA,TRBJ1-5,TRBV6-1,CASETGGAGNQPQHF
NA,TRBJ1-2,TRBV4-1,CASSQDGGGVGYGYTF
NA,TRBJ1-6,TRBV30,CAWDKGGQGISSYNSPLHF
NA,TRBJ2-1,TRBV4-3,CASSQQASGLASSYNEQFF
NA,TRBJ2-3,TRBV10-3,CAIRSGTSTDTQYF
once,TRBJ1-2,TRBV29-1,CSADLGGTEYGYTF
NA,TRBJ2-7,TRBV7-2,CASSLGEVGEQYF
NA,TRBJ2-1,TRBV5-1,CASSARASGTNNEQFF
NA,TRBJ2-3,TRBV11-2,CASSVGTDTQYF
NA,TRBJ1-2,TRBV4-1,CASRRAVLSPYGYTF
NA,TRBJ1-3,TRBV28,CASSSGGAYTGNTIYF
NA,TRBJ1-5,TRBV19,CASTASAGPGGGQPQHF
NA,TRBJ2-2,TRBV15,CATVPDSRTGELFF